A single sample gave rise to the 5 T cell receptor beta chains below, sequenced in a study of blood T cells in healthy people across ages. Using a J-beta primer mix together with a sample-barcoded 5' primer, a second PCR was run for roughly 6 to 12 cycles. TCRdb recomputed calls from the 5' RACE reads with MiXCR, one row per CDR3 protein. The table has more than 1.4 million distinct CDR3 sequences, 40% to 50% seen once. Sequencing was performed on blood. The source is a woman in her late teens or twenties in good health.

The chain employs TRBV20-1 and TRBJ2-1, with 7 bases matching TRBD2. The germline V gene encodes CDR1 DFQATT and CDR2 SNEGSKA (reference sequence). The CDR3 runs to 16 residues. The V gene end was trimmed by 4 bases and the J gene end by 4 bases; junction bases not matched to a gene: 13. The CDR3 spells CSAKPSSGKKYNEQFF. Written as DNA, the CDR3 is TGCAGTGCTAAGCCGTCGAGCGGGAAGAAATACAATGAGCAGTTCTTC.

The chain is built from TRBV6-1 and TRBJ1-2; 9 nucleotides agree with TRBD1. V shed 5 bases and J 7 bases; nucleotides not matched to a gene: 5. CDR3 length: 13 residues. Germline values: CDR1 MNHNS, CDR2 SASEGT. CDR3 amino acids: CASSFTGGRGYTF. In DNA, the CDR3 is TGTGCCAGCAGTTTCACAGGGGGCCGTGGCTACACCTTC.

V and J are TRBV6-1 and TRBJ2-7, with TRBD1 identical over 8 bases. Trimming at V came to 7 bases and at J to 5 bases, leaving 13 bases not matched to a gene. From germline, CDR1 is MNHNS and CDR2 SASEGT. This CDR3 spans 15 amino acids. This CDR3 is CASILEQGVSDEQYF. In DNA form, the CDR3 reads TGTGCCAGCATTCTCGAACAGGGGGTTTCCGACGAGCAGTACTTC.

The CDR3 DNA reads as TGTGCCAGCAGCTTATTCCCAGCGGGGGCCCACAATGAGCAGTTCTTC. This encodes CASSLFPAGAHNEQFF. This chain connects TRBV7-9 to TRBJ2-1; 8 positions match TRBD2. CDR3 length: 16 amino acids. Germline CDR1 is SEHNR and CDR2 is FQNEAQ (reference sequence). V was pared by 2 bases and J by 5 bases, with 8 bases of the junction left unmatched.

This clonotype was found a few times. This sequence joins TRBV20-1 and TRBJ1-2, with TRBD1 matching 7 bases. The V gene's germline CDR1 is DFQATT and CDR2 SNEGSKA (reference sequence). Trimming at V came to 3 bases and at J to 6 bases, leaving 16 bases not matched to a gene. The CDR3 spans 16 residues. Written as DNA, the CDR3 is TGCAGTGCTAGTAACTTCGACCCTAACAGGGGTAATGGCTACACCTTC. Translation: CSASNFDPNRGNGYTF.